This T cell receptor beta chain appears in the sequencing data of a study of T cell responses to AZD1222 COVID-19 vaccine. The sample holds a few counts of this clone. The protocol was immunoSEQ multiplex PCR, while the TCRdb copy is restricted to in-frame clones and leaves out a portion. This sample has approximately 100,000 clones, with nearly 90% found just once. Looked up from germline, CDR1 is KGHSH and CDR2 is LQKENI. V was cut by 4 bases and J by 7 bases, with 23 bases left in between. This CDR3 region has 17 residues. This TCR was recovered from an adult who received the AZD1222 COVID-19 vaccine. The chain combines TRBV18 with TRBJ1-5; possible D gene TRBD1, 5 bases. The sample in question was peripheral blood, obtained 28 days after the second AZD1222 dose. In DNA form, the CDR3 reads TGTGCCAGCTCACTTCAACGTTCCGGGGCCAACAACCAGCCCCAGCATTTT. Translation: CASSLQRSGANNQPQHF.